Detailed here is one TCR beta chain. Its cognate antigen is unknown. The source of the sample is a study of T cell responses to AZD1222 COVID-19 vaccine. Notes on the study in general: Spike as a whole was targeted by vaccine-associated CD4 TCRs, dominant at 160-218 and 743-854. Seropositivity was recorded at baseline in only 6 or 7 AZD1222 recipients.

Sequencing was performed with immunoSEQ multiplex PCR; in TCRdb, only in-frame clones are kept and a portion is missing. This table holds about 180,000 clones, 85% to 90% found once. This sequence was found in an adult who received the AZD1222 COVID-19 vaccine. Material: peripheral blood, obtained 28 days after the second AZD1222 dose.

The CDR3 spells CASSIAPTRRYEQYF. The CDR3 DNA sequence: TGTGCCAGTAGTATCGCGCCAACTAGACGCTACGAGCAGTACTTC. The chain joins TRBV19 to TRBJ2-7; maybe TRBD2 (5 bases). The V end lost 3 bases, the J end lost 3 bases, and 15 bases lay between the germline ends. From germline, CDR1 is LNHDA and CDR2 SQIVND (reference sequence). The CDR3 is 15 amino acids.